Listed below are T cell receptor beta chains from one sample, sequenced in a study of blood T cell repertoires in COVID-19. Repertoires were generated with immunoSEQ multiplex PCR, while TCRdb's copy carries only in-frame clones and drops some. Of roughly 190,000 clones listed, about 88% are singletons. The sequencing input was PBMCs or T cells enriched from blood (not recorded which). The source is a woman between 18 and 29 years old who had recovered from COVID-19. CDR3s include the opening cysteine and the closing phenylalanine or tryptophan. The D gene is left open where the match is weak. Rows give clone size only sometimes, using once, few, many, or a class for an expanded clone.

d_call j_call v_call clone_size cdr3_aa cdr3_nt
NA TRBJ2-1 TRBV27 NA CASFFRHEQFF TGTGCCAGCTTCTTCCGTCATGAGCAGTTCTTC
TRBD1 TRBJ1-1 TRBV28 NA CATTTGTEAFF TGTGCCACCACGACAGGGACTGAAGCTTTCTTT
NA TRBJ2-2 TRBV3-1/TRBV3-2 NA CASRPMDRNTGELFF TGTGCCAGCAGACCCATGGACAGGAACACCGGGGAGCTGTTTTTT
NA TRBJ1-2 TRBV7-2 NA CASSLVRGPNYGYTF TGTGCCAGCAGCTTAGTGCGGGGCCCGAACTATGGCTACACCTTC
TRBD1 TRBJ2-7 TRBV5-4 NA CASSFGQGGEQYF TGTGCCAGCAGCTTTGGACAGGGCGGGGAGCAGTACTTC
NA TRBJ2-5 TRBV4-1 NA CASSQEVASIGETQYF TGCGCCAGCAGCCAAGAAGTTGCTAGTATAGGAGAGACCCAGTACTTC
NA TRBJ1-5 TRBV4-3 NA CASSQDFGWGGQPQHF TGCGCCAGCAGCCAAGATTTTGGGTGGGGCGGTCAGCCCCAGCATTTT
TRBD2 TRBJ2-2 TRBV6-2/TRBV6-3 NA CASSYSLAGEAGELFF TGTGCCAGCAGTTACTCTTTAGCGGGAGAGGCCGGGGAGCTGTTTTTT
NA TRBJ1-3 TRBV27 once CASSLYYSGNTIYF TGTGCCAGCAGTTTATATTACTCTGGAAACACCATATATTTT
NA TRBJ2-1 TRBV19 NA CASSIDQGEQFF TGTGCCAGTAGTATAGATCAGGGAGAGCAGTTCTTC
NA TRBJ2-3 TRBV29-1 NA CSVAVSTDTQYF TGCAGCGTTGCTGTCAGCACAGATACGCAGTATTTT
NA TRBJ2-1 TRBV15 NA CATSRDSRVAVANEQFF TGTGCCACCAGCAGAGATAGTCGGGTAGCAGTGGCGAATGAGCAGTTCTTC
NA TRBJ2-7 TRBV19 NA CASILRGSSYEQYF TGTGCCAGCATTCTGCGCGGAAGCTCCTACGAGCAGTACTTC
NA TRBJ2-6 TRBV28 NA CASSQYRRGSGANVLTF TGTGCCAGCAGTCAGTATCGGCGGGGCTCTGGGGCCAACGTCCTGACTTTC
TRBD1 TRBJ2-5 TRBV7-9 NA CASSITGTAPGETQYF TGTGCCAGCAGCATAACCGGGACAGCTCCGGGAGAGACCCAGTACTTC
NA TRBJ2-7 TRBV27 NA CASSLRMYYEQYF TGTGCCAGCAGTTTGAGGATGTACTACGAGCAGTACTTC
TRBD1 TRBJ2-7 TRBV29-1 NA CSVDRQGSHEQYF TGCAGCGTTGACCGACAGGGGTCCCACGAGCAGTACTTC
NA TRBJ2-3 TRBV5-5 once CASSSPRAGIRGSTDTQYF TGTGCCAGCAGTTCCCCCCGGGCGGGAATAAGAGGTAGCACAGATACGCAGTATTTT
NA TRBJ2-5 TRBV5-6 few CASSSPHRSGQETQYF TGTGCCAGCAGCTCCCCCCACAGGTCAGGGCAAGAGACCCAGTACTTC
NA TRBJ1-2 TRBV6-1 NA CASSEAGGAGLAGGYTF TGTGCCAGCAGTGAAGCGGGTGGCGCAGGACTAGCAGGTGGCTACACCTTC
NA TRBJ1-6 TRBV28 NA CASTGDGSISYNSPLHF TGTGCCAGCACGGGGGATGGGAGTATCTCCTATAATTCACCCCTCCACTTT
NA TRBJ1-6 TRBV7-2 NA CASSLVGAAGSSYNSPLHF TGTGCCAGCAGCTTAGTAGGTGCGGCGGGGAGCTCCTATAATTCACCCCTCCACTTT
TRBD2 TRBJ2-1 TRBV28 NA CASRSLAGSYNEQFF TGTGCCAGCAGGTCTCTAGCGGGCTCCTACAATGAGCAGTTCTTC
TRBD1 TRBJ1-1 TRBV19 NA CASRGQGRWNTEAFF TGTGCCAGTAGGGGACAGGGACGTTGGAACACTGAAGCTTTCTTT
NA TRBJ2-1 TRBV7-9 NA CASSSPGRPSSYNEQFF TGTGCCAGCAGCTCCCCTGGGAGGCCCAGCTCCTACAATGAGCAGTTCTTC
TRBD2 TRBJ2-1 TRBV5-1 once CASSTVTSGNSHEQFF TGCGCCAGCAGCACGGTGACTAGCGGGAATTCTCATGAGCAGTTCTTC
NA TRBJ2-1 TRBV9 NA CASSAPISTRISYNEQFF TGTGCCAGCAGCGCCCCTATCAGTACTAGAATTTCCTACAATGAGCAGTTCTTC
TRBD1 TRBJ2-7 TRBV15 once CATSKTGNEQYF TGTGCCACCAGCAAGACAGGGAACGAGCAGTACTTC
TRBD1 TRBJ1-1 TRBV30 NA CAWGMNRGTEAFF TGTGCCTGGGGGATGAACAGGGGCACTGAAGCTTTCTTT
NA TRBJ1-1 TRBV27 once CASSLGARTEAFF TGTGCCAGCAGTCTAGGGGCACGAACTGAAGCTTTCTTT
TRBD2 TRBJ2-1 TRBV24-1 once CATSDFWTSGNEQFF TGTGCCACCAGTGATTTTTGGACTAGCGGGAATGAGCAGTTCTTC
NA TRBJ1-4 TRBV5-4 NA CASSVGLNEKLFF TGTGCCAGCAGCGTGGGACTTAATGAAAAACTGTTTTTT
NA TRBJ2-7 TRBV7-2 NA CASSPSGNEQYF TGTGCCAGCAGCCCCTCGGGGAACGAGCAGTACTTC
TRBD2 TRBJ2-1 TRBV7-2 NA CASSLRTSGRDNEQFF TGTGCCAGCAGCCTAAGGACTAGCGGGAGGGACAATGAGCAGTTCTTC
NA TRBJ2-2 TRBV28 NA CASIVPNTGELFF TGTGCCAGCATAGTACCCAACACCGGGGAGCTGTTTTTT
NA TRBJ2-7 TRBV4-1 NA CASSARTGGLDEQYF TGCGCCAGCAGCGCACGGACAGGAGGGCTGGACGAGCAGTACTTC
TRBD1 TRBJ2-2 TRBV18 NA CASSPGQLNTGELFF TGTGCCAGCTCACCGGGACAGCTGAACACCGGGGAGCTGTTTTTT
TRBD2 TRBJ2-1 TRBV7-2 NA CASSFLRGRGLGFYNEQFF TGTGCCAGCAGCTTTCTTAGGGGCCGGGGACTAGGGTTCTACAATGAGCAGTTCTTC
TRBD2 TRBJ2-3 TRBV9 NA CASSGGTSGQSTDTQYF TGTGCCAGCAGCGGGGGGACTAGCGGTCAGAGCACAGATACGCAGTATTTT
NA TRBJ2-7 TRBV7-9 NA CASSYTGTYEQYF TGTGCCAGCAGTTATACAGGGACCTACGAGCAGTACTTC
TRBD2 TRBJ2-3 TRBV19 NA CASSIPAGGAQYF TGTGCCAGTAGTATCCCAGCGGGAGGAGCGCAGTATTTT
NA TRBJ2-4 TRBV9 NA CASSAPGQFKNIQYF TGTGCCAGCAGCGCCCCCGGACAGTTCAAAAACATTCAGTACTTC